This T cell receptor beta chain was recovered during a study of T cell responses to AZD1222 COVID-19 vaccine. V lost 7 bases, J lost 2 bases, and 17 bases lay in between. The CDR3 spans 15 residues. The germline gives CDR1 LNHDA, CDR2 SQIVND (reference sequence). This clone was recorded only once. Assay used: immunoSEQ multiplex PCR; TCRdb lists only in-frame clones, some missing. This sample has 90,000 to 100,000 clones; about 88% occur once, and the top ten carry 12% to 15%. The material sequenced was peripheral blood, taken 28 days after the second AZD1222 dose. The receptor was isolated from an adult who received the AZD1222 COVID-19 vaccine. The chain carries TRBV19 and TRBJ1-2; no reliable D call. DNA for the CDR3: TGTGCCAGTACCTGGGAGGCACGGGGAAACTATGGCTACACCTTC. Its protein product is CASTWEARGNYGYTF.